A single sample gave rise to the 8 T cell receptor beta chains below, sequenced in a study of molecular identifiers for immune sequencing clone quantification. MiXCR, applied by TCRdb to the PCR reads, yields one record per CDR3 protein. The data contain 37,000 or so distinct CDR3 sequences, approximately 24% of them seen just once; the ten biggest clones take up around 0.97%. The specimen sequenced was naive CD8+ T cells from blood, with Jurkat cell RNA spiked in. Subset defined: FACS-sorted CD8+CD4-CCR7+CD45RA+ naive T cells. The receptor set was obtained from a human donor in good health. Some libraries in this study had Jurkat cell RNA spiked in.

The chain uses TRBV7-3 and TRBJ2-7, with TRBD2 matching over 7 bases. Germline assignment: CDR1 SGHTA and CDR2 FQGTGA. The CDR3 is 14 residues long. The J segment lost 4 bases and the V segment lost 1 base, leaving 4 bases of the junction unmatched. The CDR3 coding sequence is TGTGCCAGCAGCTTAAGCGGGAGCCGGTACGAGCAGTACTTC. It codes for CASSLSGSRYEQYF.

With regard to this clonotype: This could be a read error, since a much larger clone is one nucleotide away. V and J are TRBV19 and TRBJ1-1; D perhaps matches TRBD1 (5 bases). The germline V gene encodes CDR1 LNHDA and CDR2 SQIVND (reference sequence). CDR3 length equals 16 residues. V was shortened by 5 bases and J by 0 bases, with 16 bases between the two germline ends. Here the CDR3 reads CASSVGAGIMNTEAFF. Here the CDR3 DNA reads TGTGCCAGTAGTGTCGGGGCAGGGATAATGAACACTGAAGCTTTCTTT.

This clonotype turned up a few times. CDR3: CASSLGHGQGPSYEQYF. CDR3 in DNA: TGTGCCAGCAGCTTAGGTCACGGACAGGGACCCTCCTACGAGCAGTACTTC. The chain uses TRBV11-2 and TRBJ2-7, with TRBD1 matching over 8 bases. Trimming removed 1 base from V and 0 bases from J; junction bases left unmatched: 8. The CDR3 covers 17 residues. Per germline, CDR1 SGHAT and CDR2 FQNNGV.

This clonotype has a count of ten or more. The rearrangement joins TRBV29-1 to TRBJ1-1; 7 nucleotides agree with TRBD1. Germline trimming cut 7 bases from V and 0 bases from J; bases unmatched to any gene: 14. CDR1 and CDR2 from the germline V gene are SQVTM and ANQGSEA. There are 16 residues in the CDR3. In DNA form, the CDR3 reads TGCAGCGCAGGGGGGGGCCCGAACTATATGAACACTGAAGCTTTCTTT. This gives the protein CSAGGGPNYMNTEAFF.

This clonotype was found a few times. V usage is TRBV4-1 and J usage is TRBJ1-5; TRBD1 matches at 7 bases. The CDR3 is 15 amino acids. From germline, CDR1 is MGHRA and CDR2 YSYEKL. Trimming at V came to 3 bases and at J to 2 bases, leaving 4 bases not matched to a gene. CDR3 region: CASSHNTGGNQPQHF. In nucleotides, the CDR3 is TGCGCCAGCAGCCATAACACAGGGGGCAATCAGCCCCAGCATTTT.

This clonotype was recorded a few times. A much larger clone lies a single base off, so this may be a read error. This chain uses TRBV20-1 with TRBJ2-5, with no clear D. Trimming shortened V by 0 bases and J by 6 bases, and 8 bases separated the two germline ends. Looked up from germline, CDR1 is DFQATT and CDR2 is SNEGSKA (reference sequence). The CDR3 runs 12 residues. CDR3 loop: CSARDVAKTQYF. The DNA of the CDR3 is TGCAGTGCTAGAGATGTAGCAAAGACCCAGTACTTC.

This clonotype was counted at least ten times. This chain links TRBV5-4 with TRBJ2-7, with D perhaps TRBD2 (6 bases). V was pared by 4 bases and J by 6 bases, with 17 bases between. The CDR3 runs to 14 residues. CDR1 is SGHNT, CDR2 YYREEE, per germline (reference sequence). The CDR3 region is CASSPDTLGGEQYF. The CDR3 nucleotides are TGTGCCAGCAGCCCGGACACCCTGGGGGGCGAGCAGTACTTC.

The table lists this clonotype with many counts. V usage is TRBV27 and J usage is TRBJ2-7; D is undetermined. The CDR3 sequence is 11 residues long. Germline loops: CDR1 MNHEY, CDR2 SMNVEV (reference sequence). V was trimmed by 4 bases and J by 7 bases, leaving 8 bases between them. CDR3 in amino acids: CASSSSTEQYF. The CDR3, as DNA: TGTGCCAGCAGTTCCTCAACAGAGCAGTACTTC.